This TCR beta chain was identified during a study of cytomegalovirus exposure and HLA in healthy donors. In the study overall: Unique TCRs numbering around 85 million, obtained from HLA-typed donors, made up an early data release.

The CDR3 runs 15 residues. Per germline, CDR1 SGHNT and CDR2 YYREEE (reference sequence). With 3 bases removed from V and 4 bases from J, the gap between germline ends came to 14 bases. This PCR relied on a set of 60 Vbeta primers and 13 Jbeta primers. Some clones are missing from TCRdb's copy, which holds only in-frame ones; the method was immunoSEQ multiplex PCR. The sample has 120,000 or so clones, approximately 78% seen once; the top ten hold around 2%. J is TRBJ2-1 and V is TRBV5-4, with a weak D call TRBD1 (5 bases). Sequencing used PBMCs. This receptor was obtained from a man aged 40-49 years in good health and CMV-seronegative. The CDR3 sequence: CASSSARGPYNEQFF. CDR3 nucleotide sequence: TGTGCCAGCAGCTCTGCTAGGGGCCCTTACAATGAGCAGTTCTTC.